One sample yielded the 28 T cell receptor beta chains listed below, sequenced in a study of blood T cell repertoires in COVID-19. Produced via immunoSEQ multiplex PCR; TCRdb's table is partial and in-frame only. The sample holds over 200,000 clones; less than 85% are singletons and the top ten take about 1.8%. Sequencing was done on a sample of PBMCs or T cells enriched from blood (not recorded which). The source of these receptors is a man between 60 and 75 years old who had recovered from COVID-19.

This clone was seen only a few times. The chain is built from TRBV5-1 and TRBJ2-2; 7 nucleotides match TRBD1. From germline, CDR1 is SGHRS and CDR2 YFSETQ. CDR3 length equals 15 residues. V shed 3 bases and J 6 bases; nucleotides not matched to a gene: 8. The CDR3 nucleotides are TGCGCCAGCAGCTCCGGGACAGCGATGGCCGGGGAGCTGTTTTTT. This codes for CASSSGTAMAGELFF.

V gene TRBV5-1 combines with J gene TRBJ2-2, with TRBD2 as a possible D gene (5 bases). Germline V gene lookup returns CDR1 SGHRS and CDR2 YFSETQ. V shed 0 bases and J shed 6 bases, with 9 bases lying between them. The CDR3 loop spans 14 amino acids. CDR3 residues: CASSLAGVAGELFF. CDR3 bases: TGCGCCAGCAGCTTGGCCGGGGTGGCCGGGGAGCTGTTTTTT.

V is TRBV5-6 and J is TRBJ1-2; 7 bases line up with TRBD1. CDR3 length: 14 residues. V trimming: 4 bases; J trimming: 2 bases; junction bases outside the gene matches: 5. CDR1 is SGHDT and CDR2 is YYEEEE in the germline V gene. DNA of the CDR3: TGTGCCAGCAGCAAAGGACAGGCCAACTATGGCTACACCTTC. Translation: CASSKGQANYGYTF.

The gene calls are TRBV29-1 and TRBJ1-2; TRBD1 agrees at 8 bases. CDR3 length equals 12 residues. Per the germline V gene, CDR1 is SQVTM and CDR2 is ANQGSEA. The V segment lost 7 bases and the J segment 8 bases; nucleotides outside the gene matches: 9. The CDR3 protein is CSAKTGEEGYTF. DNA for the CDR3: TGCAGCGCCAAGACAGGGGAGGAAGGCTACACCTTC.

The chain is built from TRBV19 and TRBJ2-6, with D maybe TRBD1 (5 bases). Between the trimmed V and J ends, which lost 3 bases and 0 bases, there was a span of 18 bases. Germline V gene lookup returns CDR1 LNHDA and CDR2 SQIVND (reference sequence). This CDR3 region has 19 residues. In nucleotides, the CDR3 is TGTGCCAGTAGTATTGGGGCGGCAGGGAAGCCCTCTGGGGCCAACGTCCTGACTTTC. It encodes CASSIGAAGKPSGANVLTF. Full variable domain (remainder filled in from reference TRBV19 and TRBJ2-6): DGGITQSPKYLFRKEGQNVTLSCEQNLNHDAMYWYRQDPGQGLRLIYYSQIVNDFQKGDIAEGYSVSREKKESFPLTVTSAQKNPTAFYLCASSIGAAGKPSGANVLTFGAGSRLTVL.

V gene TRBV3-1 (or the pseudogene TRBV3-2) combines with J gene TRBJ1-4, with no clear D. Germline V gene sequence: CDR1 LGHDT, CDR2 YNNKEL (reference sequence). Trimming removed 3 bases from V and 6 bases from J, with 8 bases in between. There are 13 residues in the CDR3. Here the CDR3 reads CASSHASYEKLFF. The CDR3 DNA is TGTGCCAGCAGCCACGCGAGCTATGAAAAACTGTTTTTT.

The chain combines TRBV18 with TRBJ2-2; TRBD1 is a possible D gene (6 bases). Germline V lookup: CDR1 KGHSH, CDR2 LQKENI. This CDR3 has 15 amino acids. The V and J ends lost 5 bases and 4 bases respectively, with 14 bases between them. CDR3 nucleotides: TGTGCCAGCTCAATCACCCAGGGGACCACCGGGGAGCTGTTTTTT. It translates to CASSITQGTTGELFF. Full variable domain (rest looked up from reference TRBV18 and TRBJ2-2): NAGVMQNPRHLVRRRGQEARLRCSPMKGHSHVYWYRQLPEEGLKFMVYLQKENIIDESGMPKERFSAEFPKEGPSILRIQQVVRGDSAAYFCASSITQGTTGELFFGEGSRLTVL.

This chain joins TRBV4-1 and TRBJ1-2; no reliable D call. This CDR3 region has 14 residues. Looked up from germline, CDR1 is MGHRA and CDR2 is YSYEKL. Trimming took 0 bases from V and 0 from J, leaving 5 bases between them. CDR3 nucleotide sequence: TGCGCCAGCAGCCAAGATCCAGCTAACTATGGCTACACCTTC. Protein sequence: CASSQDPANYGYTF.

This rearrangement joins TRBV18 to TRBJ1-4; D call uncertain. The CDR3 contains 14 residues. The V and J ends lost 3 bases and 2 bases respectively, with 7 bases between them. Per germline, CDR1 KGHSH and CDR2 LQKENI. The CDR3 nucleotides read TGTGCCAGCTCACCCGGAGGGACTAATGAAAAACTGTTTTTT. Translating it yields CASSPGGTNEKLFF.

The chain uses TRBV5-1 and TRBJ1-3; 8 bases line up with TRBD1. Germline V gene data show CDR1 as SGHRS and CDR2 as YFSETQ. J lost 1 base, V lost 4 bases, and 7 bases had no gene match. The CDR3 is 16 residues long. The CDR3 spells CASSRDRTHSGNTIYF. CDR3 DNA: TGCGCCAGCAGCAGGGACAGGACCCATTCTGGAAACACCATATATTTT.

This clone was seen a handful of times. The rearrangement links TRBV11-1 to TRBJ2-7; 12 positions match TRBD1. CDR3 size: 14 residues. Germline CDR1 is SGHAT and CDR2 is FQDESV (reference sequence). V gave up 4 bases and J gave up 2 bases; unmatched junction bases: 0. The CDR3 nucleotides are TGTGCCAGCAGCTGGGACAGGGGGCCCTACGAGCAGTACTTC. It translates to CASSWDRGPYEQYF.

J is TRBJ1-1 and V is TRBV3-1 (or the pseudogene TRBV3-2); the D gene is possibly TRBD1 (6 bases). Trimming stripped 5 bases from V and 7 bases from J, with 8 bases between. Germline V gene sequence: CDR1 LGHDT, CDR2 YNNKEL (reference sequence). CDR3 length: 11 amino acids. In DNA, the CDR3 is TGTGCCAGCAGCTTCAGGGGTGAAGCTTTCTTT. This encodes CASSFRGEAFF.

This clone has ten or more counts. This chain joins TRBV5-1 and TRBJ1-6; the match to TRBD1 covers 7 bases. The V segment lost 4 bases and the J segment 9 bases; nucleotides outside the gene matches: 7. The CDR3 runs 14 residues. CDR1 SGHRS and CDR2 YFSETQ come from the germline V gene. CDR3 coding DNA: TGCGCCAGCAGCACACAGGGGATCGCTTCACCCCTCCACTTT. This codes for CASSTQGIASPLHF. Supplemented by reference TRBV5-1 and TRBJ1-6, the full variable domain reads KAGVTQTPRYLIKTRGQQVTLSCSPISGHRSVSWYQQTPGQGLQFLFEYFSETQRNKGNFPGRFSGRQFSNSRSEMNVSTLELGDSALYLCASSTQGIASPLHFGNGTRLTVT.

This sequence joins TRBV18 and TRBJ1-1; D might be TRBD1 (5 bases). V was clipped by 3 bases and J by 7 bases, with 15 bases between them. The CDR3 is 14 residues long. Germline loops: CDR1 KGHSH, CDR2 LQKENI. CDR3 nucleotide sequence: TGTGCCAGCTCACCCCCGAGCGGGACTTATGAAGCTTTCTTT. Its translation is CASSPPSGTYEAFF.

CDR3 DNA sequence: TGCGCCAGCAGCTTTCGGATCGGGGGAGACGATACGCAGTATTTT. Encoded protein: CASSFRIGGDDTQYF. The rearrangement uses TRBV5-1 and TRBJ2-3, with D tentatively TRBD2 (6 bases). V lost 2 bases and J 6 bases, leaving 16 bases between the germline ends. The CDR3 length is 15 residues. Germline-derived CDR1 and CDR2 are SGHRS and YFSETQ.

The chain recombines TRBV3-1 (or the pseudogene TRBV3-2) with TRBJ2-5; D is uncertain. The CDR3 covers 16 residues. Germline-derived CDR1 and CDR2 are LGHDT and YNNKEL (reference sequence). Trimming pared 1 base from V and 7 bases from J, leaving 19 bases between. CDR3 amino acids: CASSQVIPSRPGTQYF. CDR3 nucleotides: TGTGCCAGCAGCCAAGTTATTCCCTCACGGCCGGGGACCCAGTACTTC.

The gene calls are TRBV30 and TRBJ1-1; D may be TRBD1 (6 bases). The CDR3 runs 16 residues. With 0 bases removed from V and 5 bases from J, the gap between germline ends came to 19 bases. Per germline, CDR1 GTSNPN and CDR2 SVGIG (reference sequence). In DNA, the CDR3 is TGTGCCTGGAGTGTGATCGAACAGGGCAGAAGGACTGAAGCTTTCTTT. It codes for CAWSVIEQGRRTEAFF.

This clone was counted once. This chain joins TRBV18 and TRBJ1-2; D call uncertain. Germline-derived CDR1 and CDR2 are KGHSH and LQKENI. The CDR3 spans 13 residues. Trimming took 1 base from V and 4 from J, leaving 7 bases between them. The CDR3 sequence is CASSPLGLYGYTF. CDR3 DNA: TGTGCCAGCTCACCACTGGGCCTCTATGGCTACACCTTC.

This chain joins TRBV7-2 and TRBJ1-3; 7 nucleotides line up with TRBD1. V shed 7 bases and J 0 bases; nucleotides not matched to a gene: 9. CDR3 size: 16 residues. The germline V gene encodes CDR1 SGHTA and CDR2 FQGNSA. CDR3 nucleotide sequence: TGTGCCAGCACCCCGGGGCAGGGGGGCTCTGGAAACACCATATATTTT. The encoded protein is CASTPGQGGSGNTIYF. Together with reference TRBV7-2 and TRBJ1-3, the CDR3 gives the full variable domain: GAGVSQSPSNKVTEKGKDVELRCDPISGHTALYWYRQSLGQGLEFLIYFQGNSAPDKSGLPSDRFSAERTGGSVSTLTIQRTQQEDSAVYLCASTPGQGGSGNTIYFGEGSWLTVV.

This clone has a single count. The chain employs TRBV7-2 and TRBJ1-1; 7 bases are shared with TRBD1. V gave up 5 bases and J gave up 7 bases; unmatched junction bases: 10. CDR1 is SGHTA and CDR2 is FQGNSA in the germline V gene. This CDR3 is 14 amino acids long. The CDR3 protein is CASSHSTGWYEAFF. The CDR3 region has the DNA TGTGCCAGCAGCCACTCGACAGGGTGGTATGAAGCTTTCTTT.

The chain uses TRBV2 and TRBJ1-5; 9 bases align to TRBD1. Trimming at V came to 8 bases and at J to 7 bases, leaving 12 bases not matched to a gene. CDR3 length: 15 amino acids. The germline CDR1 and CDR2 sequences are SNHLY and FYNNEI. The CDR3 sequence is CASQPTGGFFQPQHF. CDR3 coding DNA: TGTGCCAGCCAGCCGACAGGGGGATTTTTCCAGCCCCAGCATTTT.

This clone was found once. V gene TRBV5-1 combines with J gene TRBJ1-4, with a weak D call TRBD1 (5 bases). The germline V and J ends were trimmed by 3 bases and 7 bases, with 13 bases remaining between them. The CDR3 sequence is 14 residues long. The germline V gene encodes CDR1 SGHRS and CDR2 YFSETQ. The CDR3 bases are TGCGCCAGCAGCTCTTCCCCGGGGGGTGAAAAACTGTTTTTT. It encodes CASSSSPGGEKLFF.

The chain uses TRBV28 and TRBJ1-2; 7 nucleotides line up with TRBD1. V lost 8 bases and J lost 3; bases outside the gene matches: 12. Germline CDR1 and CDR2: MDHEN and SYDVKM. The CDR3 consists of 15 residues. CDR3 sequence: CASFARSTGYYGYTF. In DNA form, the CDR3 reads TGTGCCAGCTTTGCGCGCTCGACAGGGTACTATGGCTACACCTTC.

V and J are TRBV2 and TRBJ2-1; 7 bases are shared with TRBD2. This CDR3 comprises 14 residues. Germline trimming cut 7 bases from V and 8 bases from J; bases unmatched to any gene: 11. From germline, CDR1 is SNHLY and CDR2 FYNNEI. CDR3 protein: CASTPRLAGDEQFF. CDR3 DNA: TGTGCCAGCACGCCGCGACTAGCTGGCGATGAGCAGTTCTTC.

V gene TRBV11-2 combines with J gene TRBJ1-3; tentative D call: TRBD1 (5 bases). V lost 3 bases and J lost 4, with 13 bases in between. The CDR3 has 15 amino acids. CDR1 is SGHAT, CDR2 FQNNGV, per germline. The CDR3 here is CASSFWTRIGNTIYF. The DNA of the CDR3 is TGTGCCAGCAGCTTTTGGACACGCATCGGAAACACCATATATTTT.

As for this clone: This sequence may be a read error, since a much larger clone differs from it by one base. The rearrangement joins TRBV11-2 to TRBJ1-1; possibly TRBD1 for D (5 bases). The V end was cut by 1 base, the J end by 3 bases, with 6 bases between. Germline CDR1 SGHAT, CDR2 FQNNGV. The CDR3 sequence is 13 residues long. The CDR3 DNA reads as TGTGCCAGCAGCTTAGTCAGGGACACTGAAGCTTTCTTT. The encoded protein is CASSLVRDTEAFF.

The rearrangement links TRBV24-1 to TRBJ1-3; a possible D gene is TRBD1 (6 bases). The CDR3 runs 15 residues. Germline assignment: CDR1 KGHDR and CDR2 SFDVKD. Trimming stripped 3 bases from V and 2 bases from J, with 10 bases between. This CDR3 is CATSDATGPGNTIYF. The CDR3 coding sequence is TGTGCCACCAGTGATGCGACAGGCCCTGGAAACACCATATATTTT.

This clone has a handful of counts. The V and J genes are TRBV3-1 (or the pseudogene TRBV3-2) and TRBJ1-5; D may be TRBD1 (6 bases). Trimming stripped 2 bases from V and 2 bases from J, with 13 bases between. This CDR3 has 16 residues. Germline V lookup: CDR1 LGHDT, CDR2 YNNKEL (reference sequence). CDR3 region: CASSQRTVGGNQPQHF. Here the CDR3 DNA reads TGTGCCAGCAGCCAACGGACAGTGGGAGGCAATCAGCCCCAGCATTTT.